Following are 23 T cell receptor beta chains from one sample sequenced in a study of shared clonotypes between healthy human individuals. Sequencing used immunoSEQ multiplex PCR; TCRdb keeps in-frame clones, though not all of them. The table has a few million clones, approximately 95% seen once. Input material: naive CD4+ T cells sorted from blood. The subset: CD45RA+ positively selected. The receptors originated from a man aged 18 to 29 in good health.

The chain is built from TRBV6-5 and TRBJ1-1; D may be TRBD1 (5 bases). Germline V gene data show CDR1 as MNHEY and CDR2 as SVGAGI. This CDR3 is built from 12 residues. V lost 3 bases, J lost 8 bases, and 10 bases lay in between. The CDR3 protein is CASSYLGAEAFF. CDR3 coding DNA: TGTGCCAGCAGTTATCTAGGGGCCGAAGCTTTCTTT.

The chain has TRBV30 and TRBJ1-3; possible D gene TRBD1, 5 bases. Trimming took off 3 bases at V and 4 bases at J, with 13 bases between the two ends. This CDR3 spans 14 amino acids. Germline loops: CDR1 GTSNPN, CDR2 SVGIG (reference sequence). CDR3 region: CAWSRDEAGNTIYF. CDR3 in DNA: TGTGCCTGGAGCAGGGATGAAGCCGGAAACACCATATATTTT.

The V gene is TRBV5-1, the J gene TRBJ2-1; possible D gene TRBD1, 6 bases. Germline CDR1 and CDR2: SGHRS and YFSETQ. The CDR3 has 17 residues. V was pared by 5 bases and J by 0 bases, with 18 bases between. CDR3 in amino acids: CASSPTPQGSSYNEQFF. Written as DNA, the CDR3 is TGCGCCAGCAGTCCAACCCCTCAGGGGAGCTCCTACAATGAGCAGTTCTTC.

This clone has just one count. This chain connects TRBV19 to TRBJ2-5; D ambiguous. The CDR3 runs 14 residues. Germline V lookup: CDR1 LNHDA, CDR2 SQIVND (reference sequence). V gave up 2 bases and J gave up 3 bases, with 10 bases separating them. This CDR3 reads CASSISSYEETQYF. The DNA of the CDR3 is TGTGCCAGTAGTATAAGTTCATATGAAGAGACCCAGTACTTC.

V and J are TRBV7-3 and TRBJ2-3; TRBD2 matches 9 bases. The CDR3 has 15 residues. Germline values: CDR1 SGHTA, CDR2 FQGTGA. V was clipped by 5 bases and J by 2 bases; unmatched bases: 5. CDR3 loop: CASSLSGGYTDTQYF. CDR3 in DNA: TGTGCCAGCAGCCTTAGCGGGGGCTACACAGATACGCAGTATTTT.

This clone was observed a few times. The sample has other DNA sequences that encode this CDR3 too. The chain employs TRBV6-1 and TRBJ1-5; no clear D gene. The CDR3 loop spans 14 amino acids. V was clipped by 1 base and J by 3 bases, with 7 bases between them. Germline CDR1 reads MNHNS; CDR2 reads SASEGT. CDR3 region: CASSEGQINQPQHF. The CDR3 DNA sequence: TGTGCCAGCAGTGAAGGTCAGATCAATCAGCCCCAGCATTTT.

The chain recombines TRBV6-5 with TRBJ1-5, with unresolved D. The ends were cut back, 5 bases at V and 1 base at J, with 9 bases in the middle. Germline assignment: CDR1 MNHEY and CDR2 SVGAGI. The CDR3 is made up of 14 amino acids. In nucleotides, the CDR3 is TGTGCCAGCAGTGACCCTTCGAGCAATCAGCCCCAGCATTTT. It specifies CASSDPSSNQPQHF.

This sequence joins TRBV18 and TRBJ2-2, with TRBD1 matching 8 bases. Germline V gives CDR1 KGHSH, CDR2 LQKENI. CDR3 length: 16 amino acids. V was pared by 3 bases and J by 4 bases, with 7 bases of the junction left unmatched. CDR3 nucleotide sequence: TGTGCCAGCTCACCCCCTGGACAGGGTGGCACCGGGGAGCTGTTTTTT. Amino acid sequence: CASSPPGQGGTGELFF.

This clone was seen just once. In DNA, the CDR3 is TGCAGCGTTGATCCGGGTTCTGGGGCCAACGTCCTGACTTTC. Translating gives CSVDPGSGANVLTF. The rearrangement links TRBV29-1 to TRBJ2-6; no reliable D call. The ends were cut back, 3 bases at V and 1 base at J, with 7 bases in the middle. Germline V gives CDR1 SQVTM, CDR2 ANQGSEA. This CDR3 is built from 14 residues.

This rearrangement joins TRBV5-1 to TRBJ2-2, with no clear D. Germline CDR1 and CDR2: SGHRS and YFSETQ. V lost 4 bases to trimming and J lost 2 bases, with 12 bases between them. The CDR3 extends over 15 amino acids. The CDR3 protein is CASSPDALNTGELFF. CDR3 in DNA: TGCGCCAGCAGCCCAGACGCTCTTAACACCGGGGAGCTGTTTTTT.

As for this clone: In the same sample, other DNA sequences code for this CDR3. The CDR3 loop is CASSYSGPGETQYF. CDR3 sequence (DNA): TGTGCCAGCAGTTACTCCGGACCAGGGGAGACCCAGTACTTC. The chain carries TRBV6-5 and TRBJ2-5, with a possible D match to TRBD1 (5 bases). V shed 0 bases and J shed 5 bases, with 10 bases lying between them. This CDR3 has 14 residues. The germline CDR1 and CDR2 sequences are MNHEY and SVGAGI.

CDR3 sequence reads: CASSLKAQTIYF. The CDR3, as DNA: TGTGCCAGCAGCTTGAAGGCCCAGACCATATATTTT. This chain uses TRBV11-3 with TRBJ1-3; no definite D call. CDR1 SGHNT and CDR2 YENEEA come from the germline V gene. V shed 3 bases and J shed 10 bases, with 10 bases lying between them. This CDR3 has 12 amino acids.

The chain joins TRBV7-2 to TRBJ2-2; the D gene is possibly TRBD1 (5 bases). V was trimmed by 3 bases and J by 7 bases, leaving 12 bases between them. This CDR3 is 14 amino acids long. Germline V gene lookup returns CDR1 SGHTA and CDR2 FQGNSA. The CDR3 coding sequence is TGTGCCAGCAGCTTTAGGGGCCCTATCGGGGAGCTGTTTTTT. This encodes CASSFRGPIGELFF.

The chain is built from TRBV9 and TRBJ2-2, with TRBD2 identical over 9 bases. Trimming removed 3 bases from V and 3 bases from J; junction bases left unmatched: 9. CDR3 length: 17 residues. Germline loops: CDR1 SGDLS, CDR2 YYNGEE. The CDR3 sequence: CASSATLAGRYTGELFF. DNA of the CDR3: TGTGCCAGCAGCGCCACTCTAGCGGGACGTTACACCGGGGAGCTGTTTTTT.

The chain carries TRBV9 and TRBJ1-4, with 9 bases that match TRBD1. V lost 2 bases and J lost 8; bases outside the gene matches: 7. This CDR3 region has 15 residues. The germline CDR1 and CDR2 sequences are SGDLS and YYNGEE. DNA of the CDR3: TGTGCCAGCAGCGTGGGACAGGGCTCTCTGGAAAAACTGTTTTTT. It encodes CASSVGQGSLEKLFF.

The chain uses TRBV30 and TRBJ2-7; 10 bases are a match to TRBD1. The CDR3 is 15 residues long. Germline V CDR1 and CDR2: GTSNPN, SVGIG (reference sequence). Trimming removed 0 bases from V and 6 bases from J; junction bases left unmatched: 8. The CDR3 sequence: CAWSVQDRGSGEQYF. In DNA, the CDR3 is TGTGCCTGGAGTGTACAGGACAGGGGGTCGGGCGAGCAGTACTTC.

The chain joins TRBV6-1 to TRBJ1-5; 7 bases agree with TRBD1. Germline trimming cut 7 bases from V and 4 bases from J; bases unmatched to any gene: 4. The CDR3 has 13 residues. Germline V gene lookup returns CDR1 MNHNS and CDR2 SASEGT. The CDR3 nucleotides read TGTGCCAGCATAGGGGGACAGAATCAGCCCCAGCATTTT. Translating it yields CASIGGQNQPQHF.

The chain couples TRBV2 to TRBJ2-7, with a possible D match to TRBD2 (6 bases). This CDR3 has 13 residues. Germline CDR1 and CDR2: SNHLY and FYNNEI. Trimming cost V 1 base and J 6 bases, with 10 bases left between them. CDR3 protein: CASSEERAGEQYF. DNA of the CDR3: TGTGCCAGCAGTGAAGAGCGGGCAGGCGAGCAGTACTTC.

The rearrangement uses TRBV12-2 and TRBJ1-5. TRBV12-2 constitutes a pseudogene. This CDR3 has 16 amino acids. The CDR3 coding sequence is TGTGCAAGTCGCTTAGCGGCTACCAACACTTTTCAGCCCCAGCATTTT. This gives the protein CASRLAATNTFQPQHF.

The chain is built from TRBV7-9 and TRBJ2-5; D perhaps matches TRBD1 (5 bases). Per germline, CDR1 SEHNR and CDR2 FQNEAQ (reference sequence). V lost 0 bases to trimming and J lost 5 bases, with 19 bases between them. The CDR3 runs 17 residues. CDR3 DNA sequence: TGTGCCAGCAGCTTAGCTCGGCAGGGATTTGTTTGGGAGACCCAGTACTTC. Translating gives CASSLARQGFVWETQYF.

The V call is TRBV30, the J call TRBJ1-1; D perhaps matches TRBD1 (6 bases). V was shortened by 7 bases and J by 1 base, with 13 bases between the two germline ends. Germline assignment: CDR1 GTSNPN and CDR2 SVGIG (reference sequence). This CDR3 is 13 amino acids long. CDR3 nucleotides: TGTGCCTACAGGGTTTTAAGGAACACTGAAGCTTTCTTT. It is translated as CAYRVLRNTEAFF.

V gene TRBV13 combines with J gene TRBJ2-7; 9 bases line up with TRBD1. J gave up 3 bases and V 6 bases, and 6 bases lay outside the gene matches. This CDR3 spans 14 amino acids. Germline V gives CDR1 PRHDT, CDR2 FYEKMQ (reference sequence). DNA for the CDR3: TGTGCCAGCAGTAGACCGGGACAGGGCTACGAGCAGTACTTC. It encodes CASSRPGQGYEQYF. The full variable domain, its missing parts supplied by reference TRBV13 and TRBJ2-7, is AAGVIQSPRHLIKEKRETATLKCYPIPRHDTVYWYQQGPGQDPQFLISFYEKMQSDKGSIPDRFSAQQFSDYHSELNMSSLELGDSALYFCASSRPGQGYEQYFGPGTRLTVT.

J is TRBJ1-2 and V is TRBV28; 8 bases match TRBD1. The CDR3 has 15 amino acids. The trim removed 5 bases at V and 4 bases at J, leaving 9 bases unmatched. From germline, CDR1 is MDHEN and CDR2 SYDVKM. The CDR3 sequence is CASSTRTGMPYGYTF. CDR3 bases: TGTGCCAGCAGTACGAGGACAGGGATGCCCTATGGCTACACCTTC.